This T cell receptor beta chain appears in the sequencing data of a study of cytomegalovirus exposure and HLA in healthy donors. This CDR3 is built from 14 residues. V was pared by 7 bases and J by 2 bases, with 16 bases between. The V gene's germline CDR1 is SGHKS and CDR2 YYEKEE (reference sequence). Amplification used 60 Vbeta primers and 13 Jbeta primers. The table came from immunoSEQ multiplex PCR; TCRdb's copy has only in-frame clones and leaves some out. The data hold roughly 140,000 clones, with roughly 82% observed a single time. The sequence came from a male donor in good health and CMV-seronegative. Source material: PBMCs. This chain joins TRBV5-5 and TRBJ2-7; D not resolved. The CDR3 region has the DNA TGTGCCAGCGCAAAATATCCGGTCCCCTACGAGCAGTACTTC. Its protein is CASAKYPVPYEQYF. The full variable domain, in which reference TRBV5-5 and TRBJ2-7 provide the parts outside the CDR3, is DAGVTQSPTHLIKTRGQQVTLRCSPISGHKSVSWYQQVLGQGPQFIFQYYEKEERGRGNFPDRFSARQFPNYSSELNVNALLLGDSALYLCASAKYPVPYEQYFGPGTRLTVT.